This TCR beta chain derives from a study of beta chain features in type 1 diabetes. Germline V CDR1 and CDR2: MNHNS, SASEGT. After removal of 6 bases from V and 2 bases from J, the junction contained 6 bases not matched to a gene. This CDR3 is built from 14 residues. What was sequenced were expressed TCRB transcripts, since all of the isolated RNA had been reverse transcribed. TCRdb keeps only in-frame clones here, not all; method: immunoSEQ multiplex PCR. Of some 44,000 clones in the sample, about 51% were seen once. This sequence joins TRBV6-1 and TRBJ2-7, with 8 positions matching TRBD1. The sequencing sample was made of Tregs from blood. The receptor's source is a woman under 30 in good health. The CDR3 sequence: CASSVRTGTYEQYF. The DNA of the CDR3 is TGTGCCAGCAGCGTAAGGACAGGGACCTACGAGCAGTACTTC.